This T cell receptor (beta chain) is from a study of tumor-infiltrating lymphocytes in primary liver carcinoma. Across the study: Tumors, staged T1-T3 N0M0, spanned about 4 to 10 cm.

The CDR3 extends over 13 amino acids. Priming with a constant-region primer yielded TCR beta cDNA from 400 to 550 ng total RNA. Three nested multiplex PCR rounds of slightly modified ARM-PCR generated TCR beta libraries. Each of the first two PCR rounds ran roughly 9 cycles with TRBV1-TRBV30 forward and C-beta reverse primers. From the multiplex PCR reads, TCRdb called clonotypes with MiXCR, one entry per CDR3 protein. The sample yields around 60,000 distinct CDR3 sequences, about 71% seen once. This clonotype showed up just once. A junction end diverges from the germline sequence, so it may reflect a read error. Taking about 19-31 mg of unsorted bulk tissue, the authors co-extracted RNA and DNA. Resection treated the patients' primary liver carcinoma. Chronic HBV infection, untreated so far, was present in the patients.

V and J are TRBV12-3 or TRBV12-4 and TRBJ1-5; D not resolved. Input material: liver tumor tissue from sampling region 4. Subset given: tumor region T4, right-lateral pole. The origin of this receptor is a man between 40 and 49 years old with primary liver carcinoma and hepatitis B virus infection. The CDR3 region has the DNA TGTGCCAGCAAGGTAGGGAGCAGTCAGCCCCAGCATTTT. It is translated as CASKVGSSQPQHF.